The clone carrying this TCR beta chain was picked up a small number of times. The antigen is unknown. This sample stems from a study of regulatory T cells in long-lasting Graves disease. Study details: In persistent Graves' disease, antithyroid drugs had been taken for over 5 years and TSH receptor antibodies stayed positive. Study-level findings and limits: Persistent Graves' patients showed a TCR diversity that was lower than that of newly diagnosed ones.

Combining iRepertoire HTBI primers with Arm-PCR of CDR3 regions, the authors built TCR beta libraries. TCRdb analysed the multiplex PCR reads with MiXCR anew, one entry per CDR3 protein. The sample yields about 310,000 distinct CDR3 sequences, 22% seen once. The germline V gene has CDR1 SGDLS and CDR2 YYNGEE. This CDR3 region has 15 residues. Trimming cost V 5 bases and J 0 bases, with 11 bases left between them. Time point in this sample: persistent/refractory GD, antithyroid drugs over 5 years with positive TRAb. Researchers made the TCR library from RNA that was extracted from PBMCs. Diagnosis followed American Thyroid Association guidelines for Graves' disease.

This receptor was taken from a female donor with Graves disease. The sequencing here drew on peripheral blood mononuclear cells (PBMCs), taken when the disease was refractory, from a patient treated with antithyroid drugs. This chain links TRBV9 with TRBJ1-4; D is possibly TRBD1 (5 bases). CDR3 loop: CASSWGETTNEKLFF. In nucleotides, the CDR3 is TGTGCCAGCAGTTGGGGGGAAACAACTAATGAAAAACTGTTTTTT. Filled out from reference TRBV9 and TRBJ1-4, the complete variable domain reads DSGVTQTPKHLITATGQRVTLRCSPRSGDLSVYWYQQSLDQGLQFLIQYYNGEERAKGNILERFSAQQFPDLHSELNLSSLELGDSALYFCASSWGETTNEKLFFGSGTQLSVL.